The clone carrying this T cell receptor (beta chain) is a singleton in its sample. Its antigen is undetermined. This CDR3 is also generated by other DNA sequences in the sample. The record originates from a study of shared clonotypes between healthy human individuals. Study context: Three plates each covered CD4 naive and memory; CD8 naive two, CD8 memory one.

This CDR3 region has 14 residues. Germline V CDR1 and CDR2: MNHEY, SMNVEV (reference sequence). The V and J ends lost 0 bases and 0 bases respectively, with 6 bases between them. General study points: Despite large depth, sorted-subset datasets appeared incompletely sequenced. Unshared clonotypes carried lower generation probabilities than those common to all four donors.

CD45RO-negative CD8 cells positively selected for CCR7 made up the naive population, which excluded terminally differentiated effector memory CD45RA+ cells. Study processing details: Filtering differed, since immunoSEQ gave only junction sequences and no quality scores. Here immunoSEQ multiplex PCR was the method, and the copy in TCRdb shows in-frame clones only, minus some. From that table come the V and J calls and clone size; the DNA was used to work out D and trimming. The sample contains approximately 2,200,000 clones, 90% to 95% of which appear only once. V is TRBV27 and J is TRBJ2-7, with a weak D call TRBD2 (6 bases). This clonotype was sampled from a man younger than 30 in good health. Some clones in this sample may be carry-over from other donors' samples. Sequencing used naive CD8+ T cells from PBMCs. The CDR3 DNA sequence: TGTGCCAGCAGTTTATCCGGGGGCTCCTACGAGCAGTACTTC. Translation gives CASSLSGGSYEQYF.